This TCR beta chain was captured by sequencing in a study of T cells in Graves' hyperthyroidism and ophthalmopathy. Researchers took RNA transcripts and amplified the TCR beta CDR3 regions from them. The primer set for the first-round RT-PCR of the TCR CDR3 was HTBI. TCRdb fed the multiplex PCR reads into MiXCR, producing one record per CDR3 protein. The repertoire has around 600,000 distinct CDR3 sequences, approximately 14% of them found once; the top ten carry 12%. On this clonotype: Its specificity is unknown.

Study-wide points: Ophthalmopathy stood apart from stable hyperthyroidism in a 13 V-J model. Blood also carried most thyroid clonotypes expanded above 0.001.

The CDR3 extends over 14 amino acids. Per germline, CDR1 MNHNS and CDR2 SASEGT. The V gene lost 5 bases and the J gene lost 7 bases, with 17 bases spanning the gap. Those patients with uncontrolled infection, other autoimmune disease, pregnancy or lactation were excluded. Using 10 ml of fresh peripheral blood, PBMCs were prepared. The clonotype comes from a woman between 50 and 59 years old with Graves' ophthalmopathy. The V gene is TRBV6-1, the J gene TRBJ1-1; the D gene is possibly TRBD1 (5 bases). Sequenced: blood. The CDR3 sequence is CASSKPGLPHEAFF. The CDR3 region has the DNA TGTGCCAGCAGTAAACCGGGACTTCCACATGAAGCTTTCTTT.